One sample yielded the 30 T cell receptor beta chains listed below, sequenced in a study of blood T cells in healthy people across ages. Using a J-beta primer mix together with a sample-barcoded 5' primer, a second PCR was run for roughly 7 to 12 cycles. TCRdb processed the 5' RACE reads anew with MiXCR; each CDR3 protein has one entry. Here the sample spans around 800,000 distinct CDR3 sequences, around a quarter being singletons. These data also featured in a second study, about T cells of mothers and their children.

Sequencing was done on a sample of blood. Source of these receptors: a boy aged 5 to 17 in good health.

CDR3 loop: CASSLLLDSGRNTIYF. The CDR3 nucleotides are TGTGCCAGCAGTTTACTTCTCGACAGTGGACGGAACACCATATATTTT. V and J are TRBV27 and TRBJ1-3; possible D gene TRBD1, 5 bases. The ends were cut back, 2 bases at V and 7 bases at J, with 18 bases in the middle. The CDR3 length is 16 residues. CDR1 MNHEY and CDR2 SMNVEV come from the germline V gene (reference sequence).

This clonotype was picked up a small number of times. The V gene is TRBV7-9, the J gene TRBJ1-5; no firm D call. The CDR3 loop spans 12 amino acids. Trimming left V 6 bases short and J 3 bases short, with 6 bases between. From germline, CDR1 is SEHNR and CDR2 FQNEAQ (reference sequence). CDR3 in amino acids: CASSLYNQPQHF. CDR3 in DNA: TGTGCCAGCAGTTTGTACAATCAGCCCCAGCATTTT.

This clonotype was seen only a few times. The chain is built from TRBV12-3 or TRBV12-4 and TRBJ1-3; D is possibly TRBD1 (5 bases). This CDR3 spans 17 amino acids. Trimming removed 1 base at V and 3 bases at J, with 16 bases between. CDR3 region: CASSLVGLRGYGNTIYF. The DNA of the CDR3 is TGTGCCAGCAGTTTAGTGGGGCTACGGGGCTATGGAAACACCATATATTTT.

Points on this clonotype: At one boundary the junction diverges from the germline segment, which might be a read error. V is TRBV5-1 and J is TRBJ2-1; 11 positions match TRBD2. The CDR3 is 18 amino acids. CDR1 is SGHRS and CDR2 is YFSETQ in the germline V gene. CDR3 residues: CASGLGLAGGLGYNEQFF. The CDR3 DNA sequence: TGCGCCAGCGGCTTGGGTCTAGCGGGGGGCCTAGGATACAATGAGCAGTTCTTC.

This chain uses TRBV20-1 with TRBJ1-4, with D maybe TRBD1 (5 bases). Trimming cost V 3 bases and J 5 bases, with 13 bases left between them. The germline CDR1 and CDR2 sequences are DFQATT and SNEGSKA (reference sequence). The CDR3 contains 14 residues. This CDR3 is CSASPGGLNEKLFF. In DNA, the CDR3 is TGCAGTGCTAGCCCCGGGGGTCTCAATGAAAAACTGTTTTTT.

The rearrangement uses TRBV28 and TRBJ2-4, with 7 bases fitting TRBD1. The CDR3 covers 14 residues. Germline CDR1 MDHEN, CDR2 SYDVKM. Trimming cost V 4 bases and J 6 bases; bases outside gene matches: 6. CDR3 protein: CASSSGTAPNIQYF. As DNA, the CDR3 is TGTGCCAGCAGTTCAGGGACAGCTCCAAACATTCAGTACTTC.

The chain carries TRBV13 and TRBJ2-5; TRBD2 agrees at 13 bases. The end of the DNA aligns better with TRBJ2-7, so the J call may be wrong. The CDR3 runs 20 residues. Germline V CDR1 and CDR2: PRHDT, FYEKMQ (reference sequence). This CDR3 reads CASSLTGGEGTSGNTYEQYF. The CDR3 nucleotides are TGTGCCAGCAGCTTAACAGGGGGAGAAGGGACTAGCGGGAACACCTACGAGCAGTACTTC.

V usage is TRBV15 and J usage is TRBJ2-5; D perhaps matches TRBD2 (5 bases). CDR1 and CDR2 from the germline V gene are LNHNV and YYDKDF (reference sequence). V was trimmed by 1 base and J by 4 bases, leaving 7 bases between them. The CDR3 totals 13 residues. In nucleotides, the CDR3 is TGTGCCACCAGCAGAGTCGGGGTAGAGACCCAGTACTTC. Translating gives CATSRVGVETQYF.

This clonotype has just a few counts. V usage is TRBV5-1 and J usage is TRBJ2-2; D not resolved. CDR3 length: 14 residues. CDR1 is SGHRS and CDR2 is YFSETQ in the germline V gene. Trimming took 4 bases from V and 0 from J, leaving 7 bases between them. CDR3 protein: CASSMTANTGELFF. The CDR3 DNA follows: TGCGCCAGCAGCATGACCGCGAACACCGGGGAGCTGTTTTTT.

The chain is built from TRBV9 and TRBJ2-4; weak D call: TRBD2 (5 bases). The germline CDR1 and CDR2 sequences are SGDLS and YYNGEE. Trimming left V 4 bases short and J 6 bases short, with 14 bases between. The CDR3 length is 14 residues. The CDR3 loop reads CASSPRSAGNIQYF. In DNA form, the CDR3 reads TGTGCCAGCAGCCCACGATCTGCGGGAAACATTCAGTACTTC.

V usage is TRBV7-9 and J usage is TRBJ2-3, with TRBD1 matching over 9 bases. J lost 3 bases, V lost 5 bases, and 6 bases had no gene match. This CDR3 is built from 15 residues. CDR1 and CDR2 from the germline V gene are SEHNR and FQNEAQ (reference sequence). This CDR3 is CASSQQGAVTDTQYF. The DNA of the CDR3 is TGTGCCAGCAGCCAACAGGGGGCCGTAACAGATACGCAGTATTTT.

In this sample, this clonotype turned up a few times. The rearrangement uses TRBV7-6 and TRBJ2-7, with D uncertain. Germline V gene sequence: CDR1 SGHVS, CDR2 FNYEAQ. CDR3 length: 14 residues. The ends were cut back, 7 bases at V and 0 bases at J, with 13 bases in the middle. As DNA, the CDR3 is TGTGCCAGCACAAAGGGCGCAAGCTCCTACGAGCAGTACTTC. Protein sequence: CASTKGASSYEQYF.

This chain joins TRBV2 and TRBJ1-6; 9 bases fit TRBD1. This CDR3 has 17 amino acids. V lost 4 bases, J lost 8 bases, and 12 bases stayed unmatched. From germline, CDR1 is SNHLY and CDR2 FYNNEI. The CDR3 spells CASSAEPPGQGDSPLHF. The CDR3 DNA sequence: TGTGCCAGCAGTGCTGAACCACCGGGACAGGGTGATTCACCCCTCCACTTT.

This clonotype was seen more than once but under ten times. J is TRBJ1-2 and V is TRBV5-1; D unclear. V was clipped by 3 bases and J by 2 bases, with 11 bases between them. Germline V gene sequence: CDR1 SGHRS, CDR2 YFSETQ. The CDR3 totals 14 residues. This CDR3 reads CASSSDVPNYGYTF. The CDR3 DNA sequence: TGCGCCAGCAGCTCCGACGTACCAAACTATGGCTACACCTTC. The variable domain in full, with the rest retrieved from reference TRBV5-1 and TRBJ1-2, is KAGVTQTPRYLIKTRGQQVTLSCSPISGHRSVSWYQQTPGQGLQFLFEYFSETQRNKGNFPGRFSGRQFSNSRSEMNVSTLELGDSALYLCASSSDVPNYGYTFGSGTRLTVV.

This clonotype appeared a few times. The CDR3 spells CASSLDLLPAGDREQYF. Here the CDR3 DNA reads TGTGCCAGCAGCTTAGATTTGTTGCCAGCGGGGGACCGCGAGCAGTACTTC. The chain joins TRBV11-2 to TRBJ2-7; TRBD2 matches at 8 bases. In germline, CDR1 is SGHAT, CDR2 FQNNGV. The CDR3 is 17 residues long. The junction had 13 bases not matched to a gene; V was cut back by 0 bases and J by 6 bases.

The table lists this clonotype with a few counts. The chain employs TRBV7-2 and TRBJ2-1, with D possibly being TRBD2 (5 bases). V was cut by 4 bases and J by 2 bases, with 9 bases left in between. The CDR3 is made up of 14 amino acids. CDR1 and CDR2 from the germline V gene are SGHTA and FQGNSA. CDR3 DNA: TGTGCCAGCAGCTCCCGGGATGCCTACAATGAGCAGTTCTTC. Protein sequence: CASSSRDAYNEQFF.

The chain links TRBV7-2 to TRBJ1-5; no firm D call. This CDR3 comprises 15 residues. The V end lost 1 base, the J end lost 7 bases, and 14 bases lay between the germline ends. Germline V lookup: CDR1 SGHTA, CDR2 FQGNSA. CDR3 amino acids: CASSLEGWSGQPQHF. In nucleotides, the CDR3 is TGTGCCAGCAGCTTAGAGGGCTGGAGTGGACAGCCCCAGCATTTT. Drawing the rest from reference TRBV7-2 and TRBJ1-5, the complete variable domain is GAGVSQSPSNKVTEKGKDVELRCDPISGHTALYWYRQSLGQGLEFLIYFQGNSAPDKSGLPSDRFSAERTGGSVSTLTIQRTQQEDSAVYLCASSLEGWSGQPQHFGDGTRLSIL.

In its sample, this clonotype was seen a few times. CDR3 amino acids: CASSLDVGRETQYF. The CDR3 DNA sequence: TGTGCCAGCAGCTTAGATGTGGGGAGAGAGACCCAGTACTTC. This chain uses TRBV7-9 with TRBJ2-7; D perhaps matches TRBD2 (5 bases). TRBJ2-5 explains the end of the DNA better; the J call may be wrong. Germline V CDR1 and CDR2: SEHNR, FQNEAQ (reference sequence). The CDR3 is 14 amino acids.

The CDR3 loop is CASSIPEQNEQYF. As DNA, the CDR3 is TGTGCCAGTAGTATCCCCGAACAGAACGAGCAGTACTTC. V gene TRBV19 combines with J gene TRBJ2-7; no reliable D call. The CDR3 consists of 13 residues. Germline V CDR1 and CDR2: LNHDA, SQIVND (reference sequence). V lost 3 bases to trimming and J lost 5 bases, with 11 bases between them.

The J gene is TRBJ2-2, the V gene TRBV3-1; 9 bases fit TRBD2. Trimming took 3 bases from V and 4 from J; bases not matched to a gene: 6. Germline CDR1 reads LGHDT; CDR2 reads YNNKEL (reference sequence). The CDR3 is made up of 16 amino acids. CDR3 sequence: CASSQRLAASTGELFF. CDR3 nucleotide sequence: TGTGCCAGCAGCCAGAGACTAGCGGCATCCACCGGGGAGCTGTTTTTT.

The rearrangement links TRBV6-6 to TRBJ1-6; D uncertain. Per the germline V gene, CDR1 is MNHNY and CDR2 is SVGAGI (reference sequence). The CDR3 extends over 16 amino acids. Between the trimmed V and J ends, which lost 0 bases and 7 bases, there was a span of 13 bases. CDR3 protein: CASSYSSAELNSPLHF. In DNA, the CDR3 is TGTGCCAGCAGTTACTCAAGCGCCGAGTTGAATTCACCCCTCCACTTT.

Details on this clonotype: Since no conserved phenylalanine or tryptophan closes the CDR3, a read error is the likely cause. This sequence joins TRBV2 and TRBJ2-5, with TRBD2 identical over 7 bases. Per the germline V gene, CDR1 is SNHLY and CDR2 is FYNNEI. This CDR3 region has 15 residues. Germline trimming cut 3 bases from V and 5 bases from J; bases unmatched to any gene: 9. CDR3 sequence reads: CASSDGAGDRETQYL. DNA for the CDR3: TGTGCCAGCAGTGACGGGGCGGGGGATCGGGAGACCCAGTACCTC.

The chain carries TRBV10-1 and TRBJ2-5, with D possibly TRBD2 on 5 matching bases. The CDR3 runs 13 residues. V was trimmed by 3 bases and J by 1 base, leaving 6 bases between them. Germline V CDR1 and CDR2: WNHNN, SYGVQD (reference sequence). CDR3 sequence (DNA): TGCGCCAGCAGTGACAGCGGCCAAGAGACCCAGTACTTC. This gives the protein CASSDSGQETQYF.

The CDR3 nucleotides read TGTGCCAGCAGCTCCCTGGGGACTAGCGGGGGGTTGCTCGCAGAGACCCAGTACTTC. It translates to CASSSLGTSGGLLAETQYF. This chain uses TRBV7-2 with TRBJ2-5; TRBD2 matches 15 bases. The CDR3 covers 19 residues. Germline loops: CDR1 SGHTA, CDR2 FQGNSA. V trimming: 4 bases; J trimming: 4 bases; junction bases outside the gene matches: 13.

This clonotype was observed a handful of times. This chain connects TRBV6-5 to TRBJ2-2; 7 positions match TRBD1. V lost 5 bases to trimming and J lost 3 bases; unmatched junction nucleotides: 6. Germline V gene data show CDR1 as MNHEY and CDR2 as SVGAGI. The CDR3 is made up of 15 amino acids. CDR3 DNA sequence: TGTGCCAGCAGTAGACAGGGTTCTGACACCGGGGAGCTGTTTTTT. Translating it yields CASSRQGSDTGELFF.

This clonotype was picked up many times. The chain links TRBV5-1 to TRBJ2-7, with 7 positions matching TRBD1. This CDR3 contains 14 residues. Looked up from germline, CDR1 is SGHRS and CDR2 is YFSETQ. The junction had 3 bases not matched to a gene; V was cut back by 3 bases and J by 0 bases. CDR3 region: CASSWTGFSYEQYF. CDR3 nucleotide sequence: TGCGCCAGCAGCTGGACAGGATTCTCCTACGAGCAGTACTTC.

This sequence joins TRBV20-1 and TRBJ1-2; the D gene is possibly TRBD1 (6 bases). CDR3 length: 16 amino acids. CDR1 DFQATT and CDR2 SNEGSKA come from the germline V gene (reference sequence). V was cut by 1 base and J by 0 bases, with 15 bases left in between. As DNA, the CDR3 is TGCAGTGCTAGAGGGGGGGGCCCCGCAGCTAACTATGGCTACACCTTC. It yields the protein CSARGGGPAANYGYTF.

The chain recombines TRBV5-1 with TRBJ2-2; no reliable D call. Germline-derived CDR1 and CDR2 are SGHRS and YFSETQ. The CDR3 is made up of 14 amino acids. V dropped 1 base and J dropped 10 bases, with 14 bases sitting between them. CDR3 loop: CASSLLGPDMELFF. CDR3 nucleotides: TGCGCCAGCAGCTTGCTCGGCCCCGATATGGAGCTGTTTTTT.

The genes are TRBV5-1 and TRBJ2-5; 9 bases align to TRBD2. The DNA end favors TRBJ2-7, so the J call may be wrong. The CDR3 covers 17 residues. In germline, CDR1 is SGHRS, CDR2 YFSETQ. CDR3 in DNA: TGCGCCAGCAGCCGAAGGGGAACTAGCGGGCCATCCTACGAGCAGTACTTC. Protein: CASSRRGTSGPSYEQYF.

On this clonotype itself: Germline and junction disagree at one end, which may indicate a read error. The J gene is TRBJ2-5, the V gene TRBV28; TRBD2 agrees at 13 bases. CDR3 length equals 17 residues. Germline values: CDR1 MDHEN, CDR2 SYDVKM. CDR3 sequence reads: CASSPRTGLAGRETRYF. The CDR3 DNA reads TGTGCCAGCAGCCCTCGAACGGGACTAGCGGGGCGAGAGACCCGGTACTTC.